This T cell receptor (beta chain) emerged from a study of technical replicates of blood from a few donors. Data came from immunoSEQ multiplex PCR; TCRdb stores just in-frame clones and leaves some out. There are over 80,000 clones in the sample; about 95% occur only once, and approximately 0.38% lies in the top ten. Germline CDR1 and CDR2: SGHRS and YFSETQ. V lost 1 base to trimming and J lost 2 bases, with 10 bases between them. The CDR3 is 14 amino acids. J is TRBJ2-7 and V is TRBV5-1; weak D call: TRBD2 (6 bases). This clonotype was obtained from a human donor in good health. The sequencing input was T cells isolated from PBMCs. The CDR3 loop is CASSLRGIPYEQYF. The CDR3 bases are TGCGCCAGCAGCTTGCGGGGGATTCCCTACGAGCAGTACTTC. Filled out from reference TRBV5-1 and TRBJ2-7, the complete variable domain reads KAGVTQTPRYLIKTRGQQVTLSCSPISGHRSVSWYQQTPGQGLQFLFEYFSETQRNKGNFPGRFSGRQFSNSRSEMNVSTLELGDSALYLCASSLRGIPYEQYFGPGTRLTVT.